This TCR beta chain was documented in a study of OX40 agonist ivuxolimab in advanced cancers. The wider study: With ivuxolimab, an agonistic anti-OX40 (CD134) antibody, patients were treated. Overall study results and limits: Researchers report that CD8+ T cells had, on average, more expanded clones than CD4+.

Per germline, CDR1 SGDLS and CDR2 YYNGEE. There are 13 residues in the CDR3. V lost 4 bases and J lost 7, with 11 bases in between. Some clones are missing from TCRdb's copy, which holds only in-frame ones; the method was immunoSEQ multiplex PCR. The sample records about 14,000 clones, approximately 93% being singletons. This clone appeared a few times. What it recognizes is unknown. The source is an adult with an advanced solid tumor such as melanoma, head and neck, liver or kidney cancer. The source material was CD4+ or CD8+ T cells sorted from blood, sampled in a trial of the OX40 agonist ivuxolimab. The genes are TRBV9 and TRBJ2-2; D is undetermined. The CDR3 region has the DNA TGTGCCAGCAGCCTTGATACGGGCGGGGAGCTGTTTTTT. Its protein product is CASSLDTGGELFF. Full variable domain (outside the CDR3, taken from reference TRBV9 and TRBJ2-2): DSGVTQTPKHLITATGQRVTLRCSPRSGDLSVYWYQQSLDQGLQFLIQYYNGEERAKGNILERFSAQQFPDLHSELNLSSLELGDSALYFCASSLDTGGELFFGEGSRLTVL.